The 20 T cell receptor beta chains below were found in one sample sequenced in a study of T cells in Graves' hyperthyroidism and ophthalmopathy. What was amplified from RNA transcripts were TCR beta CDR3 regions. The primer set for the first-round RT-PCR of the TCR CDR3 was HTBI. TCRdb used MiXCR to reprocess the multiplex PCR reads, holding one entry per CDR3 protein. The table shows about 280,000 distinct CDR3 sequences, with 20% to 25% occurring only once. The sample was blood. These receptor sequences come from a man aged 40-49 years with Graves' hyperthyroidism that later progressed to Graves' ophthalmopathy.

The genes are TRBV6-2 or TRBV6-3 and TRBJ2-2; D might be TRBD1 or TRBD2, each matching 5 bases. The CDR3 has 13 residues. CDR1 and CDR2 (germline): MNHEY, SVGEGT. Trimming stripped 0 bases from V and 7 bases from J, with 6 bases between. The CDR3: CASSYSRGGELFF. As DNA, the CDR3 is TGTGCCAGCAGTTACTCGAGGGGCGGGGAGCTGTTTTTT.

This clonotype was counted at least ten times. The V and J genes are TRBV6-1 and TRBJ2-4; TRBD1 matches at 8 bases. Per the germline V gene, CDR1 is MNHNS and CDR2 is SASEGT. This CDR3 is 15 amino acids long. Trimming took 4 bases from V and 6 from J; bases not matched to a gene: 8. Written as DNA, the CDR3 is TGTGCCAGCAGTGCAGGGGGCAGTGCGATAAACATTCAGTACTTC. Its protein is CASSAGGSAINIQYF.

This clonotype has a count of ten or more. V is TRBV7-9 and J is TRBJ2-5, with D possibly TRBD1 on 6 matching bases. Between the trimmed V and J ends, which lost 5 bases and 4 bases, there was a span of 14 bases. The CDR3 has 14 amino acids. The germline V gene has CDR1 SEHNR and CDR2 FQNEAQ (reference sequence). This CDR3 is CASSLRGMSETQYF. DNA of the CDR3: TGTGCCAGCAGCCTGAGGGGGATGTCAGAGACCCAGTACTTC.

The sample holds many counts of this clonotype. The rearrangement uses TRBV6-5 and TRBJ2-7, with D tentatively TRBD2 (5 bases). There are 16 residues in the CDR3. The V gene lost 7 bases and the J gene lost 4 bases, with 23 bases spanning the gap. Germline V gene data show CDR1 as MNHEY and CDR2 as SVGAGI. The CDR3 DNA follows: TGTGCCAGCAAGTTTGGGAGCTCCCCTGGGGAGTACGAGCAGTACTTC. Translated: CASKFGSSPGEYEQYF.

Many counts were recorded for this clonotype. This chain joins TRBV5-1 and TRBJ2-5, with TRBD2 matching 8 bases. The CDR3 has 17 amino acids. The germline CDR1 and CDR2 sequences are SGHRS and YFSETQ. V was pared by 7 bases and J by 4 bases, with 18 bases of the junction left unmatched. The CDR3 DNA is TGCGCCAGCGCGGGGGGCACGCACACAGGGATTGGAGAGACCCAGTACTTC. The encoded protein is CASAGGTHTGIGETQYF.

This clonotype was counted many times. This chain uses TRBV6-1 with TRBJ1-1, with D hard to call. The V gene's germline CDR1 is MNHNS and CDR2 SASEGT. CDR3 length: 13 amino acids. V was pared by 2 bases and J by 1 base, with 5 bases between. CDR3 in amino acids: CASSEFRNTEAFF. The CDR3 nucleotides read TGTGCCAGCAGTGAATTTAGGAACACTGAAGCTTTCTTT.

This clonotype has at least ten counts. This chain links TRBV28 with TRBJ2-7; 9 bases map to TRBD1. V shed 7 bases and J 1 base; nucleotides not matched to a gene: 5. In germline, CDR1 is MDHEN, CDR2 SYDVKM. CDR3 length: 14 residues. Here the CDR3 reads CASNNRGLSYEQYF. The DNA for the CDR3 is TGTGCCAGCAATAACAGGGGGCTTTCCTACGAGCAGTACTTC.

The V and J genes are TRBV28 and TRBJ2-5; no firm D call. CDR1 is MDHEN, CDR2 SYDVKM, per germline. This CDR3 comprises 14 residues. Trimming pared 6 bases from V and 2 bases from J, leaving 13 bases between. CDR3 sequence: CASSPDADQETQYF. For the CDR3, the DNA is TGTGCCAGCAGCCCGGACGCGGATCAAGAGACCCAGTACTTC.

This clonotype was detected many times. The chain recombines TRBV20-1 with TRBJ1-6; possible D gene TRBD1, 6 bases. The ends were cut back, 6 bases at V and 0 bases at J, with 9 bases in the middle. Germline V gives CDR1 DFQATT, CDR2 SNEGSKA (reference sequence). The CDR3 loop spans 14 amino acids. This CDR3 is CSARGSSYNSPLHF. The CDR3 DNA follows: TGCAGTGCAAGGGGGTCCTCCTATAATTCACCCCTCCACTTT.

This clonotype was recorded many times. CDR3 DNA sequence: TGCAGTGCTAGATCCGACCTGGCACAGGGGGCGAACTACGAGCAGTACTTC. It is translated as CSARSDLAQGANYEQYF. V is TRBV20-1 and J is TRBJ2-7, with 9 bases matching TRBD1. The ends lost 2 bases at V and 3 bases at J; junction bases unmatched: 14. The length of the CDR3 is 17 residues. CDR1 is DFQATT and CDR2 is SNEGSKA in the germline V gene (reference sequence).

V and J are TRBV20-1 and TRBJ2-7; 8 bases align to TRBD1. The CDR3 is made up of 14 amino acids. Germline V gene sequence: CDR1 DFQATT, CDR2 SNEGSKA (reference sequence). The V segment lost 1 base and the J segment 8 bases; nucleotides outside the gene matches: 10. The chain's CDR3 is CSARAQTGANKQYF. The DNA of the CDR3 is TGCAGTGCTAGAGCCCAGACAGGGGCGAATAAGCAGTACTTC.

This clonotype was counted at least ten times. This chain joins TRBV20-1 and TRBJ1-2; TRBD1 aligns across 11 bases. Per the germline V gene, CDR1 is DFQATT and CDR2 is SNEGSKA (reference sequence). CDR3 length: 16 amino acids. After removal of 0 bases from V and 1 base from J, the junction contained 4 bases not matched to a gene. This CDR3 reads CSAREPGQGGNYGYTF. The DNA of the CDR3 is TGCAGTGCTAGAGAACCGGGACAGGGGGGTAACTATGGCTACACCTTC.

This clonotype was detected many times. V and J are TRBV5-1 and TRBJ2-5; weak D call: TRBD2 (5 bases). V lost 2 bases, J lost 4 bases, and 12 bases lay in between. The germline CDR1 and CDR2 sequences are SGHRS and YFSETQ. The CDR3 covers 14 residues. CDR3 in DNA: TGCGCCAGCAGCTTTCGGGAAGGGAGAGAGACCCAGTACTTC. It encodes CASSFREGRETQYF.

This clonotype showed up many times. The genes are TRBV5-1 and TRBJ2-7, with 14 bases lining up with TRBD2. The length of the CDR3 is 15 residues. Germline V gene sequence: CDR1 SGHRS, CDR2 YFSETQ. V trimming: 4 bases; J trimming: 3 bases; junction bases outside the gene matches: 3. CDR3 nucleotides: TGCGCCAGCAGCCAGACTAGCGGGGGGGTCTACGAGCAGTACTTC. This encodes CASSQTSGGVYEQYF.

This rearrangement joins TRBV27 to TRBJ2-7; D is tentatively TRBD1 or TRBD2 (8 bases each). The CDR3 sequence is 16 residues long. V was pared by 6 bases and J by 2 bases, with 20 bases between. In germline, CDR1 is MNHEY, CDR2 SMNVEV (reference sequence). In DNA, the CDR3 is TGTGCCAGCAGCCTCGGGGGGGGGACAGGACCCTACGAGCAGTACTTC. Translated, it gives CASSLGGGTGPYEQYF.

Many counts were recorded for this clonotype. The chain employs TRBV5-1 and TRBJ2-5; 8 positions match TRBD2. Germline CDR1 is SGHRS and CDR2 is YFSETQ. Trimming at V came to 5 bases and at J to 2 bases, leaving 8 bases not matched to a gene. CDR3 length equals 15 residues. The CDR3 DNA follows: TGCGCCAGCAGGAGGGGTAGCGGGAATCAAGAGACCCAGTACTTC. It encodes CASRRGSGNQETQYF. The full variable domain, in which reference TRBV5-1 and TRBJ2-5 provide the parts outside the CDR3, is KAGVTQTPRYLIKTRGQQVTLSCSPISGHRSVSWYQQTPGQGLQFLFEYFSETQRNKGNFPGRFSGRQFSNSRSEMNVSTLELGDSALYLCASRRGSGNQETQYFGPGTRLLVL.

This clonotype was detected only once. This chain connects TRBV6-2 or TRBV6-3 to TRBJ2-5; D ambiguous. Germline CDR1 and CDR2: MNHEY and SVGEGT. V lost 7 bases and J 0 bases, leaving 12 bases between the germline ends. This CDR3 is built from 14 residues. In DNA form, the CDR3 reads TGTGCCAGCATCCCTAGGGCTTACCAAGAGACCCAGTACTTC. Protein product: CASIPRAYQETQYF.

The chain employs TRBV6-1 and TRBJ2-7, with 7 bases matching TRBD1. The CDR3 loop spans 12 amino acids. The germline V gene encodes CDR1 MNHNS and CDR2 SASEGT. The trim removed 5 bases at V and 8 bases at J, leaving 6 bases unmatched. The CDR3 loop is CASSPQGFQQYF. The CDR3 DNA is TGTGCCAGCAGTCCACAGGGGTTTCAGCAGTACTTC.

The CDR3, as DNA: TGTGCCAGCAGCTACGGCAGGTGGGGCCGGGCTCGAGAGACCCAGTACTTC. Its protein is CASSYGRWGRARETQYF. The chain employs TRBV7-3 and TRBJ2-5; tentatively, D is TRBD1 (5 bases). V lost 4 bases and J lost 4, with 22 bases in between. Germline loops: CDR1 SGHTA, CDR2 FQGTGA. The CDR3 has 17 amino acids.

This clonotype was seen many times. The chain employs TRBV10-2 and TRBJ2-5; a weak D match, TRBD2 (5 bases). This CDR3 has 11 amino acids. CDR1 WSHSY and CDR2 SAAADI come from the germline V gene. Trimming cost V 0 bases and J 9 bases, with 5 bases left between them. The CDR3 is CASSESRAQYF. The CDR3 nucleotides are TGCGCCAGCAGTGAGTCGCGGGCCCAGTACTTC.